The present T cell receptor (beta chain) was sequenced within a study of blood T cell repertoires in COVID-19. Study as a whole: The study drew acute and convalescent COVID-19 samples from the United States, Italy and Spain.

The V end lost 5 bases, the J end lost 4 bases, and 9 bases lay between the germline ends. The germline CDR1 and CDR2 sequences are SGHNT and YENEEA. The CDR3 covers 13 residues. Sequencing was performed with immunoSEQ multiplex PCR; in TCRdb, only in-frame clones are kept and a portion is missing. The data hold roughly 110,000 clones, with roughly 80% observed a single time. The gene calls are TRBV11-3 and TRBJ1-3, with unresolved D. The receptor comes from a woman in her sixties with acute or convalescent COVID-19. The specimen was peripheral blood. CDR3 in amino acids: CASSRGGGNTIYF. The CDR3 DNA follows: TGTGCCAGCAGCCGCGGCGGAGGAAACACCATATATTTT.